This T cell receptor (beta chain) was identified in a study of T cell repertoires in cytomegalovirus infection. Whole-study context: CMV epitopes used comprised recently identified HLA-C-restricted ones and well-studied HLA-B-restricted ones. Study conclusions and caveats: Dominating the ex vivo response were TCR beta clonotypes that were CMV-specific and HLA-C-restricted.

Germline assignment: CDR1 MDHEN and CDR2 SYDVKM. This CDR3 spans 13 amino acids. V lost 6 bases and J lost 4, with 10 bases in between. Turning to this clonotype: Its matching antigen is unknown.

TCRdb used MiXCR to reprocess the reads, holding one entry per CDR3 protein. The sample consists of some 920,000 distinct CDR3 sequences, around a third of them appearing once. This chain uses TRBV28 with TRBJ1-5; D possibly corresponds to TRBD1 (5 bases). The source of this sequence is a human donor in good health (CMV status not recorded). Some clones in this sample may be carry-over from other donors' samples. Sample: cultured CD8+ T cells from PBMCs, taken from culture after CMV antigen stimulation. The CDR3 is CASRPQVNQPQHF. CDR3 DNA sequence: TGTGCCAGCAGACCACAGGTTAATCAGCCCCAGCATTTT. Variable domain in full (rest from reference TRBV28 and TRBJ1-5): DVKVTQSSRYLVKRTGEKVFLECVQDMDHENMFWYRQDPGLGLRLIYFSYDVKMKEKGDIPEGYSVSREKKERFSLILESASTNQTSMYLCASRPQVNQPQHFGDGTRLSIL.